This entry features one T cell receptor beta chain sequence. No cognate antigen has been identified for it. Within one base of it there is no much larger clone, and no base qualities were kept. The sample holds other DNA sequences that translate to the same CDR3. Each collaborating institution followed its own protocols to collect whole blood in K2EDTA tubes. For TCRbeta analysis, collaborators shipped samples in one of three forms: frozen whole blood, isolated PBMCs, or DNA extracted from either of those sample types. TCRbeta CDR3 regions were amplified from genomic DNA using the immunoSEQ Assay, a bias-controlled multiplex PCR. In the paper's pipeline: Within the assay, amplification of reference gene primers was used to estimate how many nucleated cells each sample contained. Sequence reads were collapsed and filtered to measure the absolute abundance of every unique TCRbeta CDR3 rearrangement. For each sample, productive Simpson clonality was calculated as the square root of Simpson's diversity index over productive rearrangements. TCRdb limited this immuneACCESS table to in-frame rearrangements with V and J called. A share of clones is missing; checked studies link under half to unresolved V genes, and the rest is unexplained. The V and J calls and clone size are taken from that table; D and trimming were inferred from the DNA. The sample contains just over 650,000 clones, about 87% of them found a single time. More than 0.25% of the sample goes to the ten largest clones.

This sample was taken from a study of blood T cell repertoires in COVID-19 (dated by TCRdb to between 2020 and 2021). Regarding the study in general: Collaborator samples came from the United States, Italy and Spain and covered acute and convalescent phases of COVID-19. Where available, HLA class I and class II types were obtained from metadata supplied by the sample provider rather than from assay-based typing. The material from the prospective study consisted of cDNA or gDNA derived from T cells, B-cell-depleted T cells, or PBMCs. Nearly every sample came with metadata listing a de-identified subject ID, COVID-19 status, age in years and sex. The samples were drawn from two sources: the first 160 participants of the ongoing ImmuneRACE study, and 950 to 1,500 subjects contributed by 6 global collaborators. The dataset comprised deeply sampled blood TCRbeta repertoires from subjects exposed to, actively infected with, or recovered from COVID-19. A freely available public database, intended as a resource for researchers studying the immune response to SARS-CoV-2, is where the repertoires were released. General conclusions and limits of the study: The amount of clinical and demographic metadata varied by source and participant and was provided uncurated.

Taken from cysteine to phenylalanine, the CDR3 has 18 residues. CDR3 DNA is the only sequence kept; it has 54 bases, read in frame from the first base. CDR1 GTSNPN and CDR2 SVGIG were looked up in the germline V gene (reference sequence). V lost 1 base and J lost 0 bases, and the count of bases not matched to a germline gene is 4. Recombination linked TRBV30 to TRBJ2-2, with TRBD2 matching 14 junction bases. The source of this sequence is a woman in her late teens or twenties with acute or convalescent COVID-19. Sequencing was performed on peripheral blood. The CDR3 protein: CAWSGRTSGGSNTGELFF. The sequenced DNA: TGTGCCTGGAGTGGACGGACTAGCGGGGGGTCGAACACCGGGGAGCTGTTTTTT.